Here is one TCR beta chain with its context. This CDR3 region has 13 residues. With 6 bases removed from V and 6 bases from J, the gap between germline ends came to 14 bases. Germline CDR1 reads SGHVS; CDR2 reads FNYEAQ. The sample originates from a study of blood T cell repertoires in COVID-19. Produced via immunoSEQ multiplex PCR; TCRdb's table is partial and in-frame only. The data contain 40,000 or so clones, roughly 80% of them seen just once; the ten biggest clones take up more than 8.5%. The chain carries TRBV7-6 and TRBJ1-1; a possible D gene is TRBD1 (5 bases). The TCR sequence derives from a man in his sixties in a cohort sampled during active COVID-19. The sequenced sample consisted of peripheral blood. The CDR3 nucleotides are TGTGCCAGCAGTGCCTGGCAGGGCGCTGAAGCTTTCTTT. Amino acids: CASSAWQGAEAFF.